This T cell receptor beta chain derives from a study of Ad26.COV2.S vaccination and SARS-CoV-2 variants (dated by TCRdb to the early 2020s). In the study overall: Vaccine-arm donors came from COV1001, a multicentre, randomized, double-blind, placebo-controlled phase I-IIa trial of Ad26.COV2.S in healthy adults. Investigators remained blinded to trial group allocation during experiments and outcome assessment. TCRbeta repertoire sequencing was used to assess the specificity and breadth of SARS-CoV-2-reactive T cell receptors after Ad26.COV2.S vaccination. Ad26.COV2.S was administered intramuscularly at a dose of 5x10^10 or 1x10^11 viral particles, either as one shot or as two shots given 56 days apart. A total of approximately 30 samples were included in the TCR-sequenced set, comprising around 19 Ad26.COV2.S vaccine recipients, 5 placebo recipients and 8 SARS-CoV-2 convalescent individuals. Participants in the trial were split at random into five groups of five each, receiving low-dose or high-dose Ad26.COV2.S once or twice, or else placebo on both occasions. Broader findings and caveats from the paper: Vaccine and placebo recipients had similar non-spike TCR breadth, a finding consistent with the vaccine containing only spike. The study was not powered for comparison of responses between vaccine doses or regimens. After vaccination, spike-specific CD8+ and CD4+ T cell responses were reported to show substantial breadth. Spike-specific TCR breadth was higher in Ad26.COV2.S recipients than in placebo recipients (P = 0.0014). According to the authors, total T cell responses may have been underestimated by the TCR breadth and depth analyses.

Notes on this clone: Its antigen is currently not known. No base quality information exists; no much larger clone differs at one position.

Taken with the paper, the label for treatment or condition translates to: some 20 received Ad26.COV2.S at low or high dose, single or two shots; several received placebo; per-sample allocation not given. Repertoires of vaccine and placebo recipients were sequenced from samples taken on day 63 after the first injection. In Cohort 1b, 25 to 30 adults aged 18-55 years were enrolled at a single site in Boston, USA, between 29 July and 7 August 2020. Ad26.COV2.S was a replication-incompetent adenovirus type 26 vector that expressed a prefusion-stabilized SARS-CoV-2 spike protein derived from the original Wuhan strain. Relative to germline, V is 0 bases shorter and J is 9 bases shorter, with 15 bases between their ends. Reading from cysteine to phenylalanine, the CDR3 counts 16 amino acids. CDR3 DNA only is kept here, 48 bases in frame from base 1. The germline V gene sets CDR1 to MGHRA and CDR2 to YSYEKL.

The immunoSEQ Assay was the method used to sequence TCRbeta CDR3 regions. After extraction, genomic DNA underwent amplification by bias-controlled multiplex PCR, followed by high-throughput sequencing. Per the source publication's procedure: To quantify the absolute abundance of each unique TCRbeta CDR3 region, sequences were collapsed and filtered. T cell fraction was estimated by normalization of TCRbeta template counts to usable DNA, with usable DNA being measured through amplification of reference genes present in all nucleated cells. Repertoire TCRs were annotated as SARS-CoV-2-specific by exact matching of V gene, CDR3 amino acid sequence and J gene to a known reactive TCR set. The reference SARS-CoV-2 TCR set came from MIRA and was filtered for enrichment in COVID-19-positive ImmuneCODE repertoires, removing public or cross-reactive TCRs. Drawing on the MIRA antigens, annotated TCRs were analysed further at the level of specific ORF or position within ORF. Depth was the summed frequency of annotated unique rearrangements, while breadth was defined as annotated unique rearrangements over total unique productive rearrangements. TCR breadth was compared between groups using two-sided Wilcoxon rank-sum tests. Drawn from immuneACCESS, this table holds only the in-frame rearrangements with V and J called that TCRdb kept. Clones are partly lost; checked studies trace under half to an unresolved V gene and leave the rest unexplained. The V and J calls and clone size come from that table; D and trimming were worked out from the DNA. The sample has 300,000 to 400,000 clones on record, almost 90% of them singletons. Of the sample, 4.5% to 5.5% falls within the top ten clones.

The source is a person aged 18-65 years who received the Ad26.COV2.S COVID-19 vaccine or a placebo. Here the chain combines TRBV4-1 and TRBJ1-6; a confident D gene designation cannot be given. This material consisted of peripheral blood, taken in a trial of Ad26.COV2.S vaccine versus placebo. The DNA sequence follows: TGCGCCAGCAGCCAAGAGACCCAAGGAGGGATTTCACCCCTCCACTTT. Translated, this is CASSQETQGGISPLHF.